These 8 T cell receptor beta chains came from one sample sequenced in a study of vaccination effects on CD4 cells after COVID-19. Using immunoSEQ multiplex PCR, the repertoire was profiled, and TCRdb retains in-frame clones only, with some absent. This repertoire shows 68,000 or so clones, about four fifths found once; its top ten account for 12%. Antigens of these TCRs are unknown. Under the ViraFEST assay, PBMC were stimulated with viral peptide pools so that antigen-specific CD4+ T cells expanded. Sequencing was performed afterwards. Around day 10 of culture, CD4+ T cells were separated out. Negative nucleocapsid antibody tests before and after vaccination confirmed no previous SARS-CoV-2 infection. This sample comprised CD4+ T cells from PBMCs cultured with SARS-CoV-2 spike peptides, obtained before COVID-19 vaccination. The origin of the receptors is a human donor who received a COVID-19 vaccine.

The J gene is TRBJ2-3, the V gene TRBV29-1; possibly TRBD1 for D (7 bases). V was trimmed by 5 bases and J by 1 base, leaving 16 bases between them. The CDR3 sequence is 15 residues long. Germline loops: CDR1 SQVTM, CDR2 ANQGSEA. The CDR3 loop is CSVLGGQERTDTQYF. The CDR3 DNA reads TGCAGCGTTTTGGGAGGACAGGAGCGCACAGATACGCAGTATTTT.

The CDR3 DNA reads TGTGCCAGCCTCCCAGGGGGCTCCTACAATGAGCAGTTCTTC. Protein: CASLPGGSYNEQFF. The chain recombines TRBV28 with TRBJ2-1; 7 bases are shared with TRBD1. CDR3 length: 14 amino acids. Per germline, CDR1 MDHEN and CDR2 SYDVKM. The ends lost 8 bases at V and 0 bases at J; junction bases unmatched: 4.

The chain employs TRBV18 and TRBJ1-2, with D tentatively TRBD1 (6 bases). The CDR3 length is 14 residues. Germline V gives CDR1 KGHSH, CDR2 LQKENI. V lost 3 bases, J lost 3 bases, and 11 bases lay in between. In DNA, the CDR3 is TGTGCCAGCTCACCCAACAGGGAGGACTATGGCTACACCTTC. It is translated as CASSPNREDYGYTF.

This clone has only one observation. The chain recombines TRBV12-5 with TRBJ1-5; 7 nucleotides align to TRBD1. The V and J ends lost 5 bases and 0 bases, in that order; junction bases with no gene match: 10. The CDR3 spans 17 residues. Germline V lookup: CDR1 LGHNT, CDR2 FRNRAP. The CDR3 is CASGQQGFLYSNQPQHF. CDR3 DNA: TGTGCTAGTGGTCAACAGGGGTTCCTATATAGCAATCAGCCCCAGCATTTT.

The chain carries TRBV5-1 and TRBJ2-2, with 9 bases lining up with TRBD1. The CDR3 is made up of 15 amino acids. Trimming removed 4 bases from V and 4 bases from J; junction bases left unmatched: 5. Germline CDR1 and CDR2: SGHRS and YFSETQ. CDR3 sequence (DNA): TGCGCCAGCAGCCCGGACAGGGGAGGCACCGGGGAGCTGTTTTTT. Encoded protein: CASSPDRGGTGELFF.

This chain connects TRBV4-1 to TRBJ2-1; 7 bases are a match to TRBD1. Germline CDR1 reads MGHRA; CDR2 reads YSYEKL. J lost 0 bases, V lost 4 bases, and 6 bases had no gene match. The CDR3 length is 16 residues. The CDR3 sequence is CASSPAGTVSYNEQFF. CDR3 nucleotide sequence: TGCGCCAGCAGCCCAGCCGGGACAGTCTCCTACAATGAGCAGTTCTTC.

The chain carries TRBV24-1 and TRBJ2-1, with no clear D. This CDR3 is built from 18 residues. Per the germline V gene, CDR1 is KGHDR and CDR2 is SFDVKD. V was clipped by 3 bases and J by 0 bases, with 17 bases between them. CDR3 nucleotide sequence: TGTGCCACCAGTGATAATCACCTGCGAAAAACCTCCTACAATGAGCAGTTCTTC. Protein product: CATSDNHLRKTSYNEQFF.

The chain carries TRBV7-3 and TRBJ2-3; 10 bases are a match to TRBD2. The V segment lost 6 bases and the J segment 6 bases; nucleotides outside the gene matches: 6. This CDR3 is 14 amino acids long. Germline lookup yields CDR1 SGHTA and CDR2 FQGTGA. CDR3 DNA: TGTGCCAGCAGGGCTAGCGGGGGTAAGGATACGCAGTATTTT. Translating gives CASRASGGKDTQYF. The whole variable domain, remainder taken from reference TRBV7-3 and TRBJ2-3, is GAGVSQTPSNKVTEKGKYVELRCDPISGHTALYWYRQSLGQGPEFLIYFQGTGAADDSGLPNDRFFAVRPEGSVSTLKIQRTERGDSAVYLCASRASGGKDTQYFGPGTRLTVL.